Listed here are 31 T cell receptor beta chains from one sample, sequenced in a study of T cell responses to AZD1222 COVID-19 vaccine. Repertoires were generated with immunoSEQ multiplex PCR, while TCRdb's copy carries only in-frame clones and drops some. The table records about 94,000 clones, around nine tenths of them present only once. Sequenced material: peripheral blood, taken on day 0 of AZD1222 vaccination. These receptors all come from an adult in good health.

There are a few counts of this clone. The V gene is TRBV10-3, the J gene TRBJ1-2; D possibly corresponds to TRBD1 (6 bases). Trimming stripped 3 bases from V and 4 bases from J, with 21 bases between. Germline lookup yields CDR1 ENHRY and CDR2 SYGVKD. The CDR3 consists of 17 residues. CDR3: CAISDGANRGGGYGYTF. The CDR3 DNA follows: TGTGCCATCAGTGATGGGGCGAATAGGGGGGGAGGCTATGGCTACACCTTC.

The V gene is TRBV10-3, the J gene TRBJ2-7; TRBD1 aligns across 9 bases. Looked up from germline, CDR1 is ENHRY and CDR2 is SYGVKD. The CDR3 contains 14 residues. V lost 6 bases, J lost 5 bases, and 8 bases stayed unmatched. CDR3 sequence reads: CAIRRTGVGHEQYF. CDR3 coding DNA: TGTGCCATCAGAAGGACAGGGGTAGGGCACGAGCAGTACTTC.

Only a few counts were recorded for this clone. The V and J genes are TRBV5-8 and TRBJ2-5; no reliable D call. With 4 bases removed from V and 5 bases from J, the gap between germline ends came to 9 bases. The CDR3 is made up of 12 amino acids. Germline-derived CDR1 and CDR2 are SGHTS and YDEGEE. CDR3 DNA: TGTGCCAGCAGCCCGGTAGTGGAGACCCAGTACTTC. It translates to CASSPVVETQYF.

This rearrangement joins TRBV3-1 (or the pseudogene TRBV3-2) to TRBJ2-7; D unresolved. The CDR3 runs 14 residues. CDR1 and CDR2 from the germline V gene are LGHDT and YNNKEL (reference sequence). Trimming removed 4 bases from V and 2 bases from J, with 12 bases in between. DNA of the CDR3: TGTGCCAGCAGCCCCCTTACGTCGGCCTACGAGCAGTACTTC. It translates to CASSPLTSAYEQYF.

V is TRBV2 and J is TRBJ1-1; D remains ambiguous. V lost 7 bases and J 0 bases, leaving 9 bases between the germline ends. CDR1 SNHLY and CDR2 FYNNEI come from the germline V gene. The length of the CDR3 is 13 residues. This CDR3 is CASKGQVNTEAFF. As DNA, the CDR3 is TGTGCCAGCAAAGGGCAGGTGAACACTGAAGCTTTCTTT.

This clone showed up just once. The CDR3 DNA sequence: TGTGCCTGGAGGGTACCGGACTCCACTCCCTACGAGCAGTACTTC. Encoded protein: CAWRVPDSTPYEQYF. The chain has TRBV30 and TRBJ2-7; D might be TRBD2 (5 bases). Trimming shortened V by 3 bases and J by 2 bases, and 17 bases separated the two germline ends. There are 15 residues in the CDR3. Germline V gene data show CDR1 as GTSNPN and CDR2 as SVGIG (reference sequence).

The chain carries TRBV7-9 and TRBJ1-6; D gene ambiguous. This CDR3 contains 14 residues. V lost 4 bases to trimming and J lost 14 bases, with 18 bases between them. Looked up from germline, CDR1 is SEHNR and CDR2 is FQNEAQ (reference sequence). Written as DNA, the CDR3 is TGTGCCAGCAGCTCGACGTTGCCGGGGTCGGCCCTCCACTTT. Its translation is CASSSTLPGSALHF. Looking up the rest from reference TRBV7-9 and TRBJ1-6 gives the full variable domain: DTGVSQNPRHKITKRGQNVTFRCDPISEHNRLYWYRQTLGQGPEFLTYFQNEAQLEKSRLLSDRFSAERPKGSFSTLEIQRTEQGDSAMYLCASSSTLPGSALHFGNGTRLTVT.

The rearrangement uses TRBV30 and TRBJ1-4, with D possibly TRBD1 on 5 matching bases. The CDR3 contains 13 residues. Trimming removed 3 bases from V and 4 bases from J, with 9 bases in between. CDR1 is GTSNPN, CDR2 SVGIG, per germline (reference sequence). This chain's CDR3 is CAWRGLNNEKLFF. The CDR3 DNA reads TGTGCCTGGAGGGGGCTGAATAATGAAAAACTGTTTTTT.

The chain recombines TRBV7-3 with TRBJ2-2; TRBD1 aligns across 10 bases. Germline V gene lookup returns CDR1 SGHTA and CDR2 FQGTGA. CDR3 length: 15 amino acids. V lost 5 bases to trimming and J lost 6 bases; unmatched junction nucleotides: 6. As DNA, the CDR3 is TGTGCCAGCAGCCAGGGGACAGGGGTATCCGGGGAGCTGTTTTTT. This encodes CASSQGTGVSGELFF.

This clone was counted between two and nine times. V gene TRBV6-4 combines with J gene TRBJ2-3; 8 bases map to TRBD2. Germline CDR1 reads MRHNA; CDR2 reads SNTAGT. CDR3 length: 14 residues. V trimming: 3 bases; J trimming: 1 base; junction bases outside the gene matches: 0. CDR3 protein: CASSERGGTDTQYF. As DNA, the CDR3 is TGTGCCAGCAGTGAGCGGGGGGGCACAGATACGCAGTATTTT.

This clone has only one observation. CDR3 bases: TGTGCCACCTATACCCCGGGGGCCAACGTCCTGACTTTC. Protein: CATYTPGANVLTF. The chain is built from TRBV6-5 and TRBJ2-6; D ambiguous. V gave up 10 bases and J gave up 4 bases, with 11 bases separating them. The CDR3 is 13 amino acids. Looked up from germline, CDR1 is MNHEY and CDR2 is SVGAGI.

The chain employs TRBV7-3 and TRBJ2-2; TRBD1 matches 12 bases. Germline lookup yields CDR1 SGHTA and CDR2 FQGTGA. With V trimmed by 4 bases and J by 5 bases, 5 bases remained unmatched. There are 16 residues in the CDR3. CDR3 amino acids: CASSSGTGGRTGELFF. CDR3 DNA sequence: TGTGCCAGCAGCTCCGGGACAGGGGGCCGAACCGGGGAGCTGTTTTTT.

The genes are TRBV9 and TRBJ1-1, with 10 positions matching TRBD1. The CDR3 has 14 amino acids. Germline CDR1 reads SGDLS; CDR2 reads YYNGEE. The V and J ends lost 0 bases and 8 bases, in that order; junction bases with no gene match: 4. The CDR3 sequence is CASSVARQGAEAFF. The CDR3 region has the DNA TGTGCCAGCAGCGTAGCGAGACAGGGGGCCGAAGCTTTCTTT.

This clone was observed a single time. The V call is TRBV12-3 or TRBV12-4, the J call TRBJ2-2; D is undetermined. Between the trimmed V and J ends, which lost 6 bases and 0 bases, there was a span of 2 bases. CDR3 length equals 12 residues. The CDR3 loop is CASSSNTGELFF. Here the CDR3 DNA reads TGTGCCAGCAGCTCGAACACCGGGGAGCTGTTTTTT.

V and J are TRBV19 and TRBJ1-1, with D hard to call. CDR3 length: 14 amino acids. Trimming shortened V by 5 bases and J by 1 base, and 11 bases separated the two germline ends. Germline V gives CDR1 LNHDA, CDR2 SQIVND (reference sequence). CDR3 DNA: TGTGCCAGTAGTCCCGATCGGGCGAACACTGAAGCTTTCTTT. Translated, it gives CASSPDRANTEAFF.

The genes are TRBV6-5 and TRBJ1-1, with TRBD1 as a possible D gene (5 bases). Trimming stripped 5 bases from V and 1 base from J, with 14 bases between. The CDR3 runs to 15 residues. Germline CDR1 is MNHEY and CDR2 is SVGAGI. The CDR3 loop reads CASSTPGLTNTEAFF. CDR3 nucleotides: TGTGCCAGCAGTACTCCGGGACTCACGAACACTGAAGCTTTCTTT.

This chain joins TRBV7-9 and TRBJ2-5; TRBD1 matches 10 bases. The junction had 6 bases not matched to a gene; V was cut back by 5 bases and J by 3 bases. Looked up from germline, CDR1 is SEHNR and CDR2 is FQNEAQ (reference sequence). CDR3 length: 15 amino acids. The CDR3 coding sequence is TGTGCCAGCAGCCCAACCGGGACAGGGGAAGAGACCCAGTACTTC. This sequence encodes CASSPTGTGEETQYF.

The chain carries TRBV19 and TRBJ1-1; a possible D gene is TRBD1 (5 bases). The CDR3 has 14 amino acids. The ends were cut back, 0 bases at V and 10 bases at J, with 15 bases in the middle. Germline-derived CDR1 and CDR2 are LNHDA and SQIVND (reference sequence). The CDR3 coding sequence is TGTGCCAGTAGTATAGATCGCGAGGGGCTTTCAGCTTTCTTT. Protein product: CASSIDREGLSAFF.

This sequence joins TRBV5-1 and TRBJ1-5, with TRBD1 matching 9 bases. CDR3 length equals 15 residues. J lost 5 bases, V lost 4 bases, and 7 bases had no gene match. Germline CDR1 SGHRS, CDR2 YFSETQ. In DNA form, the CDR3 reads TGCGCCAGCAGCGCCGGACAGGGGTTTGATCAGCCCCAGCATTTT. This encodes CASSAGQGFDQPQHF.

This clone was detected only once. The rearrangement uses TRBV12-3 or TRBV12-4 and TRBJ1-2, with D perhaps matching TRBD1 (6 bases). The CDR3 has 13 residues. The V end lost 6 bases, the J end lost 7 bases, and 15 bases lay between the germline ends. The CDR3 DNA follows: TGTGCCAGCAGGGAAAACAGGGTACGTGGCTACACCTTC. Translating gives CASRENRVRGYTF.

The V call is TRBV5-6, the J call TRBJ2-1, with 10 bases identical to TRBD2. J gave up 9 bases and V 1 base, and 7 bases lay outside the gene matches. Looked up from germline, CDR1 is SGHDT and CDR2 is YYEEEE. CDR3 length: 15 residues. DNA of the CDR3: TGTGCCAGCAGCTTGCCAGCGGGGGGGCCTGTTGAGCAGTTCTTC. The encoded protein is CASSLPAGGPVEQFF.

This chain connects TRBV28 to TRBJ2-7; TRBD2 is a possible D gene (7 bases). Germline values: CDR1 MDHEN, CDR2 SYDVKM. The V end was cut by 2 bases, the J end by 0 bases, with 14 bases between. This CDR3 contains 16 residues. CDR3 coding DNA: TGTGCCAGCAGTTTAGCGGGGGCCGTTACCTCCTACGAGCAGTACTTC. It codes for CASSLAGAVTSYEQYF.

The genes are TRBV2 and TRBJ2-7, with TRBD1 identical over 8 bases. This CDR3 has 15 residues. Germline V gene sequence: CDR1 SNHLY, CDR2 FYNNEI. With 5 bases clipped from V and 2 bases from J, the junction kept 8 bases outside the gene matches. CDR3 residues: CASSYDRGTPYEQYF. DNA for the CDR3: TGTGCCAGCAGTTACGACAGGGGAACCCCCTACGAGCAGTACTTC.

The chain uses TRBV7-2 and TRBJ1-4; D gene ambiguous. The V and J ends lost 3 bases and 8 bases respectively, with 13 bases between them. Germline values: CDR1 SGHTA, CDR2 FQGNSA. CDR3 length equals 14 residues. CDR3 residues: CASSFTPAGEKLFF. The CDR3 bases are TGTGCCAGCAGCTTTACCCCCGCCGGGGAAAAACTGTTTTTT. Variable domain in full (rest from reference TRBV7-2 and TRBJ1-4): GAGVSQSPSNKVTEKGKDVELRCDPISGHTALYWYRQSLGQGLEFLIYFQGNSAPDKSGLPSDRFSAERTGGSVSTLTIQRTQQEDSAVYLCASSFTPAGEKLFFGSGTQLSVL.

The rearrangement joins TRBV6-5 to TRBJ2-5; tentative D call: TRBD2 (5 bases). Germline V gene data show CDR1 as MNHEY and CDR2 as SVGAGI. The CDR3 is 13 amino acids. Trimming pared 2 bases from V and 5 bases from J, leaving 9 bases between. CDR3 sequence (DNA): TGTGCCAGCAGTTACGTTAGCGCGGAGACCCAGTACTTC. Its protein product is CASSYVSAETQYF.

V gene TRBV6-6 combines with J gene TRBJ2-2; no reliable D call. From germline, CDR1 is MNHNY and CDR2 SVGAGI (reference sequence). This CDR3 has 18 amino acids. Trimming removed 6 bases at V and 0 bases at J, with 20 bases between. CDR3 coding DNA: TGTGCCAGCAGCCGATCCCGATATAAGGGCGCGAACACCGGGGAGCTGTTTTTT. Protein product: CASSRSRYKGANTGELFF.

The DNA for the CDR3 is TGTGCCAGCAGGCCTAGGCGGGGGTCTAATCAGCCCCAGCATTTT. This gives the protein CASRPRRGSNQPQHF. The chain is built from TRBV6-6 and TRBJ1-5; possible D gene TRBD1, 5 bases. V was shortened by 6 bases and J by 4 bases, with 16 bases between the two germline ends. Germline values: CDR1 MNHNY, CDR2 SVGAGI (reference sequence). The CDR3 sequence is 15 residues long.

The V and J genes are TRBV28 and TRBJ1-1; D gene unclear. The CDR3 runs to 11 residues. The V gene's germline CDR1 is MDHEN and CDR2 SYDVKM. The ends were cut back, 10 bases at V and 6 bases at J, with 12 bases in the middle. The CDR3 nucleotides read TGTGCCACCAGGAGTCGTCCTGAAGCTTTCTTT. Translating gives CATRSRPEAFF.

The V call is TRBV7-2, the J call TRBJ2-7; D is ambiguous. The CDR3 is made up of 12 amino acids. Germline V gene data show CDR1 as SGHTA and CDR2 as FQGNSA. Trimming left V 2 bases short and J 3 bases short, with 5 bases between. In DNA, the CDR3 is TGTGCCAGCAGCTTATTGAACTACGAGCAGTACTTC. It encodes CASSLLNYEQYF.

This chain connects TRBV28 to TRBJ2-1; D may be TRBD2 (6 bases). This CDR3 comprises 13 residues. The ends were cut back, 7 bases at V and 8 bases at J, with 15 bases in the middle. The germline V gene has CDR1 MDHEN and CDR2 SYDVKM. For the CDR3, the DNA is TGTGCCAGCACTACTAGCAATGGCCATGAGCAGTTCTTC. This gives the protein CASTTSNGHEQFF.

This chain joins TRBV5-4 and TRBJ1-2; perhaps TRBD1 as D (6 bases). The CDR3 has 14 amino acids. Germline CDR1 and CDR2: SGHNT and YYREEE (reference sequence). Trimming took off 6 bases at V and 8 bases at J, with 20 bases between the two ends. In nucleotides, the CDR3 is TGTGCCAGCAAACCCCGCGGGGGCTCTTGGGGCTACACCTTC. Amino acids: CASKPRGGSWGYTF.